This T cell receptor beta chain emerged from a study of human T cells and chemical hapten exposure. This CDR3 spans 16 amino acids. CDR1 DFQATT and CDR2 SNEGSKA come from the germline V gene (reference sequence). The trim removed 5 bases at V and 3 bases at J, leaving 14 bases unmatched. Time point here: patch test 1, 2 weeks after DPC sensitization. Treatment: therapeutic diphenylcyclopropenone sensitization with weekly scalp DPC. This clonotype occurred a few times. TCRdb used MiXCR to reprocess the RACE reads, holding one entry per CDR3 protein. This table has around 340,000 distinct CDR3 sequences, roughly 6.9% appearing once.

This TCR was recovered from a woman younger than 35 with alopecia areata. Some clones in this sample may be carry-over from other donors' samples. The material sequenced was whole blood, taken in connection with sensitization to the hapten diphenylcyclopropenone (DPC). This chain uses TRBV20-1 with TRBJ2-3; 7 bases are a match to TRBD2. The DNA of the CDR3 is TGCAGTGCTCTGGGCGCTGGGGGGGAAGCTACAGATACGCAGTATTTT. Encoded protein: CSALGAGGEATDTQYF.